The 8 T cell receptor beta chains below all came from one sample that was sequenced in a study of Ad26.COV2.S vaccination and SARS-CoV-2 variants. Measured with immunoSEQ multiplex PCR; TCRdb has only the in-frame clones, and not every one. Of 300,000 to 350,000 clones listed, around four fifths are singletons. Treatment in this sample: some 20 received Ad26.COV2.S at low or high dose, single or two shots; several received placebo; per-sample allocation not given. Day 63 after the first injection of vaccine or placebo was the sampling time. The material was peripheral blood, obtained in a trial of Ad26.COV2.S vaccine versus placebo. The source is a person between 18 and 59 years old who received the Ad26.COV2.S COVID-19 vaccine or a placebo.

CDR3 nucleotide sequence: TGTGCCAGCAGTTTACAGGGATGGGGCGTAAGCAATCAGCCCCAGCATTTT. Amino acids: CASSLQGWGVSNQPQHF. This chain joins TRBV28 and TRBJ1-5, with TRBD1 as a possible D gene (5 bases). Germline CDR1 and CDR2: MDHEN and SYDVKM. The CDR3 contains 17 residues. V lost 2 bases and J 1 base, leaving 15 bases between the germline ends.

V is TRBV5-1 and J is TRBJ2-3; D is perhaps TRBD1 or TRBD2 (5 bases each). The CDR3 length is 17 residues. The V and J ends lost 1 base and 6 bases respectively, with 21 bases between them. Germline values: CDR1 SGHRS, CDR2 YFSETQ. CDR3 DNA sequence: TGCGCCAGCAGCTTGATCCCGGGACCGGGGTTGTCCGATACGCAGTATTTT. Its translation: CASSLIPGPGLSDTQYF.

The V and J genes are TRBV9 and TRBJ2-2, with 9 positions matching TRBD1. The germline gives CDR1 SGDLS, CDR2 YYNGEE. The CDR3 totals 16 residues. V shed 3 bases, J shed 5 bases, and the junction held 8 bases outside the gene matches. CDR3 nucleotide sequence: TGTGCCAGCAGCGCCGCCGGGACAGGGAGTACCGGGGAGCTGTTTTTT. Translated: CASSAAGTGSTGELFF.

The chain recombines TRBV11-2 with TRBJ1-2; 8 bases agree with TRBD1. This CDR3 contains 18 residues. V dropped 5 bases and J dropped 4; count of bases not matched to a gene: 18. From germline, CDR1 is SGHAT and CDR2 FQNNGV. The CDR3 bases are TGTGCCAGCAGCCTAAATTCAGCTTCAGGGGGCCGGGTCTATGGCTACACCTTC. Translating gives CASSLNSASGGRVYGYTF.

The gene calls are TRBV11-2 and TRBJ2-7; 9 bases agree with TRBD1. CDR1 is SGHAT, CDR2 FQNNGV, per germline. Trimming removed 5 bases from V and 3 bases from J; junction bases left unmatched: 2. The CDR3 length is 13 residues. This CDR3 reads CASSQGQGYEQYF. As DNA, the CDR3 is TGTGCCAGCAGCCAGGGACAGGGCTACGAGCAGTACTTC.

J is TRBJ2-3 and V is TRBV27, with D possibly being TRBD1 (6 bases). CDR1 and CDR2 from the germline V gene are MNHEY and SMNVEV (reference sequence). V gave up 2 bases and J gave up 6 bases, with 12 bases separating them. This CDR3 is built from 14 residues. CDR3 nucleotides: TGTGCCAGCAGTTTACACCCAGGGGCGGATACGCAGTATTTT. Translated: CASSLHPGADTQYF.

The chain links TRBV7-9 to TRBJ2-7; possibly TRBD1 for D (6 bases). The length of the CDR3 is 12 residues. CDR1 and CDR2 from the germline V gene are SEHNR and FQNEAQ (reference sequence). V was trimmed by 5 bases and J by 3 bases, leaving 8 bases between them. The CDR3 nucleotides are TGTGCCAGCAGCGAGGGGGACTACGAGCAGTACTTC. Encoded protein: CASSEGDYEQYF.

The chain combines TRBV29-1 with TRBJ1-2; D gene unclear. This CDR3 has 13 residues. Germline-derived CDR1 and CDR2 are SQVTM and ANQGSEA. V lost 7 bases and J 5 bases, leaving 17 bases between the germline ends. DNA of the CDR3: TGCAGCGGAGGAGAAGGCGTGTTATATGGCTACACCTTC. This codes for CSGGEGVLYGYTF. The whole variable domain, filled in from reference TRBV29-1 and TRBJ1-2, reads SAVISQKPSRDICQRGTSLTIQCQVDSQVTMMFWYRQQPGQSLTLIATANQGSEATYESGFVIDKFPISRPNLTFSTLTVSNMSPEDSSIYLCSGGEGVLYGYTFGSGTRLTVV.